This T cell receptor beta chain was profiled in a study of blood T cell repertoires in COVID-19. Overall study context: Acute and convalescent COVID-19 specimens originated in the United States, Italy and Spain. In each case, the material was cDNA or gDNA derived from T cells, B-cell-depleted T cells, or PBMCs.

This CDR3 has 16 residues. Germline CDR1 reads SGHTA; CDR2 reads FQGNSA. Germline trimming cut 1 base from V and 3 bases from J; bases unmatched to any gene: 5. In the authors' methods: From reference gene primer amplification, estimates of nucleated cell counts were derived. Using immunoSEQ multiplex PCR, the repertoire was profiled, and TCRdb retains in-frame clones only, with some absent. The D gene and trimming were derived from the DNA, and the V and J assignments and clone size from that table. The sample includes 57,000 or so clones, roughly 83% of them seen just once. The chain employs TRBV7-2 and TRBJ2-7; 11 nucleotides match TRBD2. Sequenced material: peripheral blood. This receptor was identified in a man between 65 and 85 years old with active COVID-19. The CDR3 protein is CASSLVLAGALYEQYF. The CDR3 DNA sequence: TGTGCCAGCAGCTTAGTACTAGCGGGAGCACTCTACGAGCAGTACTTC.